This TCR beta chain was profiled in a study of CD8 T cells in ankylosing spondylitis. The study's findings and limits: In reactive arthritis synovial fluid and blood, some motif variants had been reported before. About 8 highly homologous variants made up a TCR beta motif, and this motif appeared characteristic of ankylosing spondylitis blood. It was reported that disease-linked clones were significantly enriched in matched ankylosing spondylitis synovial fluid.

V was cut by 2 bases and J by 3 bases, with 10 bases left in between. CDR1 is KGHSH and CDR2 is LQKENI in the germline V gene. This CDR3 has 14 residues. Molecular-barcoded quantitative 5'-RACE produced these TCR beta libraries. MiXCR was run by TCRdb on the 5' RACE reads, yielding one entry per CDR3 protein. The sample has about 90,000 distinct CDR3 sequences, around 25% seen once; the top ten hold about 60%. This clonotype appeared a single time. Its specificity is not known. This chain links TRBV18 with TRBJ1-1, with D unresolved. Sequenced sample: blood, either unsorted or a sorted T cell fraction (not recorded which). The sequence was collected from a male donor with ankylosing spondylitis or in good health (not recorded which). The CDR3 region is CASSPWTSDTEAFF. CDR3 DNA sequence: TGTGCCAGCTCACCATGGACCTCGGACACTGAAGCTTTCTTT.